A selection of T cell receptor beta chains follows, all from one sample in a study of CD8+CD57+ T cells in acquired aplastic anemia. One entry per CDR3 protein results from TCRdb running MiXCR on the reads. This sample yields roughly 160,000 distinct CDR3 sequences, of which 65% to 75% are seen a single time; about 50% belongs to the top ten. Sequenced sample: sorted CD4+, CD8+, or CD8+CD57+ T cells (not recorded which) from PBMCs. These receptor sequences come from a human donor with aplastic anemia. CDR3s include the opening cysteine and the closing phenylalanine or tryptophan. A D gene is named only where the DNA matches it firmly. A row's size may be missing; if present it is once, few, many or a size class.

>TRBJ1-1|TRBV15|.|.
CATSRDRMNTEAFF
TGTGCCACCAGCAGGGACAGAATGAACACTGAAGCTTTCTTT
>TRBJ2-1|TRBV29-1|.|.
CSALKRVDEQFF
TGCAGCGCCCTTAAGCGGGTAGATGAGCAGTTCTTC
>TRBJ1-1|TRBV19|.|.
CATNRAAEASF
TGTGCCACCAACCGGGCAGCTGAAGCTTCCTTT
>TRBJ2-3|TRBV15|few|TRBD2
CATSKSGGTDTQYF
TGTGCCACCAGCAAGAGCGGGGGGACAGATACGCAGTATTTT
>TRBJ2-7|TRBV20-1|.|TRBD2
CSARDGGSGVYEQYF
TGCAGTGCTAGAGATGGGGGTAGCGGGGTCTACGAGCAGTACTTC
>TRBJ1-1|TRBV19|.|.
CASRVTDEAFF
TGTGCCAGTCGGGTGACGGATGAAGCTTTCTTT
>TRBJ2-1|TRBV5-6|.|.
CASSLSSSVSNEQFF
TGTGCCAGCAGCTTGTCCTCGTCGGTCTCAAATGAGCAGTTCTTC
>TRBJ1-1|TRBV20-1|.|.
CSARRGSDEAFF
TGCAGTGCTAGACGGGGGAGCGATGAAGCTTTCTTT
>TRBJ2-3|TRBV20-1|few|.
CSARGGTDTQYF
TGCAGTGCTAGAGGGGGCACAGATACGCAGTATTTT
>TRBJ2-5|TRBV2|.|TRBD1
CASSAMGQPQETQYF
TGTGCCAGCAGTGCAATGGGACAGCCACAAGAGACCCAGTACTTC
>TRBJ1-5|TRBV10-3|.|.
CAISESLREANQPQHF
TGTGCCATCAGTGAGTCTCTCAGGGAAGCGAATCAGCCCCAGCATTTT
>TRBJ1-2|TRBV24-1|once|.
CATSDSRGYGGYTF
TGTGCCACCAGTGATTCTAGAGGGTACGGAGGCTACACCTTC
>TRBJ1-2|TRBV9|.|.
CASSVGGGQGYTF
TGTGCCAGCAGCGTAGGGGGAGGGCAGGGCTACACCTTC